This TCR beta chain was sequenced during a study of T cell responses to AZD1222 COVID-19 vaccine. Study-wide results and caveats: Reportedly, nearly half the spike-specific TCRs target unmutated variant regions. White British people made up most donors, females outnumbered males, and clonal diversity was possibly underestimated.

Method: immunoSEQ multiplex PCR; TCRdb's copy keeps in-frame clones and lacks some. This repertoire shows some 100,000 clones, 70% to 90% found once; its top ten account for more than 10%. Of note for this clone: Its antigen is as yet unknown.

V was pared by 3 bases and J by 0 bases, with 14 bases between. This CDR3 is 17 amino acids long. Germline CDR1 and CDR2: WSHSY and SAAADI. The specimen was peripheral blood, collected on day 0 of MenACWY control vaccination. This chain joins TRBV10-2 and TRBJ1-4, with D perhaps matching TRBD1 (6 bases). The source of this sequence is an adult in good health. The CDR3 is CASSDRGRGATNEKLFF. In DNA form, the CDR3 reads TGCGCCAGCAGTGACAGGGGACGGGGTGCAACTAATGAAAAACTGTTTTTT.